The rows below give T cell receptor beta chains drawn from one sample of a study of T cell responses to AZD1222 COVID-19 vaccine. Generated by immunoSEQ multiplex PCR, the TCRdb table keeps only in-frame clones and is missing some. The sample consists of about 150,000 clones, about 90% of them appearing once. Sequences were derived from peripheral blood, sampled 28 days after the second AZD1222 dose. All receptors derive from an adult who received the AZD1222 COVID-19 vaccine. The CDR3 runs from the conserved cysteine through the conserved F or W. D genes are given only for firm matches. Not all rows give a size; the values are once, few, many and, for expanded clones, a class.

d_call	v_call	j_call	clone_size	cdr3_aa	cdr3_nt
TRBD1	TRBV18	TRBJ1-2	NA	CASSPPGQTLALTF	TGTGCCAGCTCACCACCGGGACAGACCTTGGCTCTCACCTTC
NA	TRBV5-1	TRBJ2-5	NA	CASSLAPHQETQYF	TGCGCCAGCAGCTTGGCCCCACATCAAGAGACCCAGTACTTC
TRBD1	TRBV5-1	TRBJ2-1	few	CASSLLQGARGGNEQFF	TGCGCCAGCAGCTTGTTACAGGGGGCCCGCGGGGGTAATGAGCAGTTCTTC
TRBD1	TRBV7-2	TRBJ1-3	NA	CASSPTGGAGNTIYF	TGTGCCAGCAGCCCAACAGGGGGGGCTGGAAACACCATATATTTT
NA	TRBV19	TRBJ2-7	few	CASSGPTVGTYEQYF	TGTGCCAGTAGTGGCCCCACGGTGGGAACCTACGAGCAGTACTTC
TRBD1	TRBV7-2	TRBJ1-6	once	CASSRRTGDNSPLHF	TGTGCCAGCAGCCGCCGGACAGGGGATAATTCACCCCTCCACTTT
NA	TRBV18	TRBJ1-2	NA	CASSPPRSGNYGYTF	TGTGCCAGCTCACCACCGAGGTCGGGCAACTATGGCTACACCTTC
TRBD2	TRBV7-2	TRBJ2-3	NA	CASSLAHSGGRADTQYF	TGTGCCAGCAGCTTAGCGCACAGCGGGGGGAGGGCAGATACGCAGTATTTT
TRBD1	TRBV7-8	TRBJ2-5	NA	CASRPGFRTGKETQYF	TGTGCCAGCCGGCCCGGGTTCCGGACAGGGAAAGAGACCCAGTACTTC
NA	TRBV7-2	TRBJ1-1	NA	CASSLAFGLNTEAFF	TGTGCCAGCAGCCTCGCCTTTGGTCTGAACACTGAAGCTTTCTTT
NA	TRBV29-1	TRBJ2-1	NA	CSVEEGPDNEQFF	TGCAGCGTTGAAGAGGGACCAGACAATGAGCAGTTCTTC
NA	TRBV6-8	TRBJ2-1	NA	CASSLKGASARNEQFF	TGTGCCAGCAGCCTCAAGGGCGCTAGTGCGCGGAATGAGCAGTTCTTC
NA	TRBV14	TRBJ2-7	NA	CASSRGYEQYF	TGTGCCAGCAGCAGGGGCTACGAGCAGTACTTC
NA	TRBV6-5	TRBJ2-7	NA	CASSLFRRGVPDEQYF	TGTGCCAGCAGTTTGTTTCGGAGAGGGGTGCCCGACGAGCAGTACTTC
NA	TRBV9	TRBJ2-3	NA	CASSVGGYTDTQYF	TGTGCCAGCAGCGTAGGGGGTTACACAGATACGCAGTATTTT
NA	TRBV11-2	TRBJ2-1	NA	CASSFRDQTYNEQFF	TGTGCCAGCAGCTTCCGGGACCAGACCTACAATGAGCAGTTCTTC
NA	TRBV7-8	TRBJ1-1	once	CATLGGGTEAFF	TGTGCCACGCTGGGTGGGGGGACTGAAGCTTTCTTT
TRBD1	TRBV6-5	TRBJ2-3	NA	CASSSGQGRADTQYF	TGTGCCAGCAGTAGCGGACAGGGGCGGGCAGATACGCAGTATTTT
TRBD2	TRBV29-1	TRBJ2-1	NA	CSGGPLAGVYNEQFF	TGCAGCGGGGGGCCCCTAGCGGGAGTGTACAATGAGCAGTTCTTC
NA	TRBV5-1	TRBJ2-7	NA	CASSPSPGDAYEQYF	TGCGCCAGCAGCCCATCGCCCGGTGACGCGTACGAGCAGTACTTC
TRBD1	TRBV10-3	TRBJ1-3	NA	CAIRGDRGGNTIYF	TGTGCCATCAGAGGAGACAGGGGAGGAAACACCATATATTTT
NA	TRBV6-2/TRBV6-3	TRBJ2-6	NA	CASSPSGGFYGEGSSGANVLTF	TGTGCCAGCAGCCCCTCAGGAGGGTTTTACGGGGAAGGAAGCTCTGGGGCCAACGTCCTGACTTTC
NA	TRBV30	TRBJ2-3	NA	CAWIRELGTDTQYF	TGTGCCTGGATACGGGAGTTGGGTACAGATACGCAGTATTTT
NA	TRBV5-1	TRBJ2-7	NA	CASSSILGGYEQYF	TGCGCCAGCAGCAGTATCTTAGGGGGCTACGAGCAGTACTTC
NA	TRBV27	TRBJ2-3	NA	CASSLSGAGTDTQYF	TGTGCCAGCAGTTTATCGGGGGCGGGGACAGATACGCAGTATTTT
TRBD1	TRBV6-4	TRBJ1-2	once	CASSASPGQARGGYTF	TGTGCCAGCAGTGCCTCACCCGGACAGGCGAGGGGTGGCTACACCTTC
NA	TRBV30	TRBJ2-1	NA	CAWRRRLLFF	TGTGCCTGGCGACGGCGGTTGCTGTTCTTC
NA	TRBV15	TRBJ1-3	NA	CATSRTPVLSGGNTIYF	TGTGCCACCAGCAGAACTCCCGTGCTGTCAGGAGGAAACACCATATATTTT
TRBD2	TRBV9	TRBJ2-7	NA	CASSVEAGGTYEQYF	TGTGCCAGCAGCGTAGAGGCGGGGGGCACCTACGAGCAGTACTTC
NA	TRBV19	TRBJ1-6	NA	CARTQIFSPLHF	TGTGCCCGTACGCAGATATTTTCACCCCTCCACTTT
TRBD2	TRBV7-3	TRBJ2-2	NA	CASSIYGREANTGELFF	TGTGCCAGCAGCATCTACGGGCGGGAGGCCAACACCGGGGAGCTGTTTTTT